This T cell receptor (beta chain) came from a study of T cell responses to AZD1222 COVID-19 vaccine. Study in general: Researchers grouped second doses given at about 4 or about 12 weeks into one pool.

The assay was immunoSEQ multiplex PCR, and TCRdb's table has in-frame clones only and misses some. The sample holds around 120,000 clones, about nine tenths seen once. Germline loops: CDR1 SGHAT, CDR2 FQNNGV. This CDR3 spans 15 amino acids. V shed 0 bases and J shed 7 bases, with 13 bases lying between them. The TCR originated in an adult in good health. The gene calls are TRBV11-2 and TRBJ2-1, with a weak D call TRBD1 (6 bases). Sequencing was performed on peripheral blood, taken on day 0 of AZD1222 vaccination. Written as DNA, the CDR3 is TGTGCCAGCAGCTTAGATGGGGCAGGGGCTAATGAGCAGTTCTTC. Amino acid sequence: CASSLDGAGANEQFF.